A single sample gave rise to the 26 T cell receptor beta chains below, sequenced in a study of monozygotic twins with inflammatory bowel disease. TCRdb re-analyzed the 5' RACE reads; it lists each CDR3 protein once, without DNA. This repertoire comprises more than 110,000 distinct CDR3 sequences; its ten largest clones make up around 1.2%. Sequenced input: blood. Every receptor here comes from a human donor with ulcerative colitis or Crohn's disease, or a healthy co-twin of an affected twin (not recorded which).

This chain uses TRBV5-1 with TRBJ1-1; checking the TCRdb D call of TRBD1 is not possible without DNA. Germline CDR1 and CDR2: SGHRS and YFSETQ. The CDR3 is 15 amino acids. This CDR3 reads CASSLVAGGDTEAFF.

This chain uses TRBV20-1 with TRBJ2-7; absent DNA, TCRdb's TRBD2 call cannot be checked. CDR3 length equals 15 residues. CDR1 DFQATT and CDR2 SNEGSKA come from the germline V gene (reference sequence). Here the CDR3 reads CSASLGTSLAYEQYF.

This chain uses TRBV9 with TRBJ2-7; lacking DNA, the TRBD1 call made by TCRdb goes unchecked. Per the germline V gene, CDR1 is SGDLS and CDR2 is YYNGEE. This CDR3 has 15 amino acids. CDR3 amino acids: CASSVKGGRAYEQYF.

V and J are TRBV15 and TRBJ2-1; the D call from TCRdb, TRBD2, cannot be confirmed without DNA. This CDR3 comprises 16 residues. Germline V gene data show CDR1 as LNHNV and CDR2 as YYDKDF (reference sequence). The CDR3 protein is CATSLGTSGRADEQFF.

This chain connects TRBV3-1 to TRBJ2-7; TCRdb returns TRBD1, unconfirmable since there is no DNA. CDR1 and CDR2 (germline): LGHDT, YNNKEL (reference sequence). The CDR3 loop spans 15 amino acids. CDR3 region: CASSPRDRVSDEQYF.

CDR3 loop: CASIRGKAANTGELFF. The genes are TRBV12-3 or TRBV12-4 and TRBJ2-2; TCRdb gives TRBD2 as the D gene, but with no DNA this cannot be confirmed. The CDR3 is 16 residues long.

The chain employs TRBV11-2 and TRBJ2-1; TCRdb's D call of TRBD1 is untestable without DNA. Germline-derived CDR1 and CDR2 are SGHAT and FQNNGV. The CDR3 is made up of 15 amino acids. Here the CDR3 reads CASSLNPGGGDEQFF.

The V gene is TRBV15, the J gene TRBJ1-6; checking the TCRdb D call of TRBD1 is not possible without DNA. Germline assignment: CDR1 LNHNV and CDR2 YYDKDF (reference sequence). CDR3 length equals 13 residues. The CDR3 reads CATSTLRGSPLHF.

J is TRBJ1-1 and V is TRBV29-1. Per the germline V gene, CDR1 is SQVTM and CDR2 is ANQGSEA. The CDR3 sequence is 13 residues long. CDR3 sequence: CSVEAIMNTEAFF.

This chain joins TRBV5-1 and TRBJ2-1; the TRBD2 assignment by TCRdb is unverifiable without DNA. Per the germline V gene, CDR1 is SGHRS and CDR2 is YFSETQ. The CDR3 has 17 amino acids. The CDR3 sequence is CASSLELAGGIYNEQFF.

V and J are TRBV5-1 and TRBJ2-2. CDR1 SGHRS and CDR2 YFSETQ come from the germline V gene. This CDR3 spans 14 amino acids. CDR3 sequence: CASSPNTNTGELFF.

The rearrangement uses TRBV7-2 and TRBJ1-1. This CDR3 is built from 14 residues. From germline, CDR1 is SGHTA and CDR2 FQGNSA. This CDR3 reads CASSLAGSNTKAFF.

CDR3 protein: CASSLDPGSSSYNEQFF. The chain couples TRBV7-7 to TRBJ2-1. CDR3 length: 17 amino acids. Germline loops: CDR1 SSHAT, CDR2 FNYEAQ (reference sequence).

The chain employs TRBV5-1 and TRBJ2-7. Germline V CDR1 and CDR2: SGHRS, YFSETQ. The CDR3 is 14 amino acids. CDR3 in amino acids: CASSLERGPYEQYF.

The J gene is TRBJ1-1, the V gene TRBV7-2; TCRdb names TRBD1, which stays unverified in the absence of DNA. The CDR3 runs 17 residues. Germline values: CDR1 SGHTA, CDR2 FQGNSA. This CDR3 reads CASSLFYEGDLNTEAFF.

The chain links TRBV5-1 to TRBJ2-1; absent DNA, TCRdb's TRBD2 call cannot be checked. The CDR3 is 14 residues long. Germline V gene sequence: CDR1 SGHRS, CDR2 YFSETQ. The CDR3 is CASSLATSTHEQFF.

The genes are TRBV20-1 and TRBJ2-3; TCRdb returns TRBD2, unconfirmable since there is no DNA. This CDR3 is 14 amino acids long. Per germline, CDR1 DFQATT and CDR2 SNEGSKA (reference sequence). The CDR3 loop reads CSARAPTSPDTQYF.

The chain joins TRBV7-2 to TRBJ1-2. The CDR3 extends over 13 amino acids. Germline V gene data show CDR1 as SGHTA and CDR2 as FQGNSA. CDR3: CASSSTVRGGYTF.

CDR3 sequence reads: CASSDGLRMNTEAFF. The genes are TRBV6-1 and TRBJ1-1. The CDR3 has 15 residues. Germline V gene data show CDR1 as MNHNS and CDR2 as SASEGT.

CDR3 residues: CASSDRGRETQYF. This chain links TRBV2 with TRBJ2-5; the TCRdb call, TRBD1, lacks DNA for checking. Germline V lookup: CDR1 SNHLY, CDR2 FYNNEI. CDR3 length: 13 residues.

The CDR3 sequence is CASSSPLISGTYNEQFF. The chain employs TRBV7-8 and TRBJ2-1; TCRdb's D call, TRBD2, is unchecked because there is no DNA. In germline, CDR1 is SGHVS, CDR2 FQNEAQ. CDR3 length: 17 residues.

The chain is built from TRBV10-3 and TRBJ1-1. The germline gives CDR1 ENHRY, CDR2 SYGVKD. This CDR3 has 14 amino acids. The CDR3 is CAISRALMNTEAFF.

The chain joins TRBV11-2 to TRBJ2-1; TCRdb's assignment of TRBD2 cannot be checked, as there is no DNA. The CDR3 is 18 amino acids. CDR1 is SGHAT, CDR2 FQNNGV, per germline. CDR3 in amino acids: CASSPPGLAGASYNEQFF.

This rearrangement joins TRBV7-9 to TRBJ2-5; TCRdb outputs TRBD1, but without DNA this stays unchecked. The germline CDR1 and CDR2 sequences are SEHNR and FQNEAQ (reference sequence). The CDR3 length is 15 residues. CDR3 protein: CASSLWSGQQETQYF.

This chain's CDR3 is CATSREPSGSTDTQYF. J is TRBJ2-3 and V is TRBV15; TCRdb reports TRBD2, a call that lacks DNA to check it against. The germline V gene encodes CDR1 LNHNV and CDR2 YYDKDF (reference sequence). The CDR3 is made up of 16 amino acids.

The chain has TRBV27 and TRBJ2-5; TCRdb selects TRBD1, and the lack of DNA leaves this call unchecked. CDR3 length: 17 residues. Per germline, CDR1 MNHEY and CDR2 SMNVEV (reference sequence). The CDR3 is CASSLRRTARGGETQYF.